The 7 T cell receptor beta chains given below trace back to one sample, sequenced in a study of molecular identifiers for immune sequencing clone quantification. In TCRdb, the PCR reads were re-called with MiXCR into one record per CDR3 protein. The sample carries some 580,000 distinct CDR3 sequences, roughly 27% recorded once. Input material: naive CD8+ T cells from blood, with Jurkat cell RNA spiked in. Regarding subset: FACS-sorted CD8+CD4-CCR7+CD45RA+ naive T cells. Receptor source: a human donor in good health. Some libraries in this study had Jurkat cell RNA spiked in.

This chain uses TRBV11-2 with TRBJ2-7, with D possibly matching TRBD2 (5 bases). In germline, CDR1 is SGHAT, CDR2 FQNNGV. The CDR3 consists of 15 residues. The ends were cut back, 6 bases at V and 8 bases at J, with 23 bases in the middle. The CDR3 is CASSVNWGEGYKQYF. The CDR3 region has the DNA TGTGCCAGCAGTGTCAATTGGGGAGAAGGGTACAAGCAGTACTTC. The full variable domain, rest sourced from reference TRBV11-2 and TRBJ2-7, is EAGVAQSPRYKIIEKRQSVAFWCNPISGHATLYWYQQILGQGPKLLIQFQNNGVVDDSQLPKDRFSAERLKGVDSTLKIQPAKLEDSAVYLCASSVNWGEGYKQYFGPGTRLTVT.

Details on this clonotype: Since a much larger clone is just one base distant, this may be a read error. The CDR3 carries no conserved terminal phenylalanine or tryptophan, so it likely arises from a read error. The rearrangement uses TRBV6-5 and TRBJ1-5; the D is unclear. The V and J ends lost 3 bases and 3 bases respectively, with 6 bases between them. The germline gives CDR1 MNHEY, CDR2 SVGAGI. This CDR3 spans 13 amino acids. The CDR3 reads CASSYDPNQPQHL. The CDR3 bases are TGTGCCAGCAGTTATGATCCCAATCAGCCCCAGCATCTT.

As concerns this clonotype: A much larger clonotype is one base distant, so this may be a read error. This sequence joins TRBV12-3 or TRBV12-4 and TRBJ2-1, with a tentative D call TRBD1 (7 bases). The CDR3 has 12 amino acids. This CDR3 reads CVSSFSDREEFF. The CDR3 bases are TGTGTCAGCAGTTTCTCTGACAGGGAGGAGTTCTTC.

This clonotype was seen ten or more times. In DNA, the CDR3 is TGTGCCAGCAGCTTATCTGAGACAGGGGTTTCACCCCTCCACTTT. Its translation is CASSLSETGVSPLHF. The V and J genes are TRBV7-9 and TRBJ1-6; 8 bases map to TRBD1. Germline V CDR1 and CDR2: SEHNR, FQNEAQ (reference sequence). The trim removed 2 bases at V and 9 bases at J, leaving 6 bases unmatched. The CDR3 is 15 amino acids.

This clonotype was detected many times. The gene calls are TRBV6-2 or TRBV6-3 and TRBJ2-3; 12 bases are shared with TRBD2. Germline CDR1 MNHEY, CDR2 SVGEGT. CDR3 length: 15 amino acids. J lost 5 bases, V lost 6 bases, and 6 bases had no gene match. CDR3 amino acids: CASSSSGGAIDTQYF. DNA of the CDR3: TGTGCCAGCAGCTCTAGCGGGGGGGCCATAGATACGCAGTATTTT.

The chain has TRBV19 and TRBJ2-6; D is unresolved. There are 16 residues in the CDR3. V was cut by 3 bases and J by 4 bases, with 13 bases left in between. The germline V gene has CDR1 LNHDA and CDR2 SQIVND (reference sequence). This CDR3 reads CASSIGTRAGANVLTF. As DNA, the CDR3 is TGTGCCAGTAGTATCGGTACGAGAGCAGGGGCCAACGTCCTGACTTTC. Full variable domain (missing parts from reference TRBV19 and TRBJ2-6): DGGITQSPKYLFRKEGQNVTLSCEQNLNHDAMYWYRQDPGQGLRLIYYSQIVNDFQKGDIAEGYSVSREKKESFPLTVTSAQKNPTAFYLCASSIGTRAGANVLTFGAGSRLTVL.

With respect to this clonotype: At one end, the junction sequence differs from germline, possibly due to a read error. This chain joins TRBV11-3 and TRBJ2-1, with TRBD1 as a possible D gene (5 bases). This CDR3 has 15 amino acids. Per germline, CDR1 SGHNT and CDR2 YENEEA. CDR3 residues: CASNLDQGVYNEQFF. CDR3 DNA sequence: TGTGCCAGCAACTTAGATCAAGGGGTTTACAATGAGCAGTTCTTC.